The 14 T cell receptor beta chains below come from one sample, sequenced in a study of type 1 and type 2 diabetes patients. The PCR template was genomic DNA. Amplification of the beta chain CDR3 used 30 forward and 13 reverse multiplex primers. TCRdb fed the multiplex PCR reads into MiXCR, producing one record per CDR3 protein. The sample shows around 300,000 distinct CDR3 sequences, around 50% of them seen only once. Specimen: peripheral blood mononuclear cells (PBMCs). The receptors shown here come from a man between 18 and 29 years old with type 2 diabetes.

This clonotype was counted ten times or more. This sequence joins TRBV20-1 and TRBJ2-7; TRBD2 matches 7 bases. This CDR3 has 15 amino acids. Germline V CDR1 and CDR2: DFQATT, SNEGSKA (reference sequence). V was clipped by 0 bases and J by 4 bases; unmatched bases: 9. The CDR3 protein is CSARDNRRGLYEQYF. CDR3 sequence (DNA): TGCAGTGCTAGAGATAACCGGCGGGGACTATACGAGCAGTACTTC.

The rearrangement joins TRBV19 to TRBJ1-2, with TRBD1 matching 8 bases. The CDR3 runs 15 residues. Germline CDR1 and CDR2: LNHDA and SQIVND (reference sequence). The ends lost 3 bases at V and 8 bases at J; junction bases unmatched: 11. This chain's CDR3 is CASSMGQALLQGYTF. The CDR3 coding sequence is TGTGCCAGTAGTATGGGACAGGCCCTCCTTCAGGGCTACACCTTC.

This clonotype was seen a handful of times. This chain joins TRBV24-1 and TRBJ1-4, with D unresolved. From germline, CDR1 is KGHDR and CDR2 SFDVKD. This CDR3 is 20 amino acids long. Trimming shortened V by 2 bases and J by 0 bases, and 21 bases separated the two germline ends. The CDR3 sequence is CATSDSHPELWRTTNEKLFF. CDR3 in DNA: TGTGCCACCAGTGATTCCCACCCCGAGTTATGGCGCACAACTAATGAAAAACTGTTTTTT.

This clonotype came up a few times. V usage is TRBV19 and J usage is TRBJ2-2; D perhaps matches TRBD1 (6 bases). Deletions cut 7 bases from V and 3 bases from J, with 15 bases between. CDR3 length equals 15 residues. Germline V gene data show CDR1 as LNHDA and CDR2 as SQIVND (reference sequence). DNA for the CDR3: TGTGCCAGTACCCGTATAGGGGGATACACCGGGGAGCTGTTTTTT. It specifies CASTRIGGYTGELFF.

This clonotype turned up a few times. The V and J genes are TRBV19 and TRBJ2-5, with 8 bases matching TRBD1. Germline V gene data show CDR1 as LNHDA and CDR2 as SQIVND (reference sequence). V lost 10 bases, J lost 2 bases, and 6 bases stayed unmatched. This CDR3 comprises 13 residues. CDR3 residues: CATWTGRQETQYF. The DNA for the CDR3 is TGTGCCACCTGGACAGGGAGGCAAGAGACCCAGTACTTC.

In this sample, this clonotype turned up a few times. V usage is TRBV27 and J usage is TRBJ2-7, with D possibly TRBD2 on 5 matching bases. The CDR3 contains 15 residues. Germline CDR1 MNHEY, CDR2 SMNVEV (reference sequence). Trimming took 8 bases from V and 2 from J, leaving 19 bases between them. The CDR3 here is CASRSSRGTTYEQYF. The CDR3 coding sequence is TGTGCCAGCCGGTCGTCCCGGGGAACCACCTACGAGCAGTACTTC.

The chain carries TRBV5-5 and TRBJ1-1; D is uncertain. The V and J ends lost 0 bases and 6 bases respectively, with 9 bases between them. The germline V gene has CDR1 SGHKS and CDR2 YYEKEE (reference sequence). The CDR3 has 13 amino acids. CDR3 sequence reads: CASSLVGRAEAFF. The CDR3 coding sequence is TGTGCCAGCAGCTTGGTGGGGAGGGCTGAAGCTTTCTTT.

The V gene is TRBV9, the J gene TRBJ2-5; 7 bases align to TRBD1. With 4 bases clipped from V and 7 bases from J, the junction kept 1 base outside the gene matches. Germline lookup yields CDR1 SGDLS and CDR2 YYNGEE. CDR3 length: 11 amino acids. For the CDR3, the DNA is TGTGCCAGCAGCAGACAGGGGACCCAGTACTTC. Protein sequence: CASSRQGTQYF.

The rearrangement links TRBV2 to TRBJ2-4; TRBD1 might be the D (8 bases). CDR3 length: 15 residues. In germline, CDR1 is SNHLY, CDR2 FYNNEI. V gave up 6 bases and J gave up 2 bases, with 14 bases separating them. The CDR3 loop is CASSDRGGTKNIQYF. The CDR3 DNA sequence: TGTGCCAGCAGCGACAGGGGAGGGACCAAAAACATTCAGTACTTC.

This clonotype was observed a handful of times. V usage is TRBV6-6 and J usage is TRBJ2-2; 7 nucleotides line up with TRBD1. This CDR3 is built from 15 residues. Trimming cost V 2 bases and J 3 bases; bases outside gene matches: 3. Germline CDR1 MNHNY, CDR2 SVGAGI (reference sequence). The CDR3 here is CASSYGQGDTGELFF. The CDR3 DNA sequence: TGTGCCAGCAGTTACGGGCAGGGGGACACCGGGGAGCTGTTTTTT.

The chain recombines TRBV28 with TRBJ2-3, with 9 bases matching TRBD2. The CDR3 is made up of 16 amino acids. The V segment lost 4 bases and the J segment 6 bases; nucleotides outside the gene matches: 11. Germline V gene sequence: CDR1 MDHEN, CDR2 SYDVKM. The CDR3 region has the DNA TGTGCCAGCAGTTCGAGACTAGCGGCCATGACGGATACGCAGTATTTT. It is translated as CASSSRLAAMTDTQYF.

V is TRBV27 and J is TRBJ1-2; D is possibly TRBD1 (5 bases). Between the trimmed V and J ends, which lost 5 bases and 4 bases, there was a span of 14 bases. This CDR3 comprises 14 residues. The germline V gene encodes CDR1 MNHEY and CDR2 SMNVEV (reference sequence). Here the CDR3 reads CASSPGEGPYGYTF. The CDR3 region has the DNA TGTGCCAGCAGTCCGGGCGAGGGGCCCTATGGCTACACCTTC.

The chain uses TRBV15 and TRBJ1-4, with D unresolved. CDR3 size: 14 residues. Germline-derived CDR1 and CDR2 are LNHNV and YYDKDF (reference sequence). V shed 4 bases and J shed 7 bases, with 13 bases lying between them. The CDR3 DNA follows: TGTGCCACCAGCAACCCCCCCGTTGGTGAAAAACTGTTTTTT. Translated, it gives CATSNPPVGEKLFF.

This sequence joins TRBV15 and TRBJ2-7, with 10 bases that match TRBD1. The CDR3 spans 14 residues. With V trimmed by 1 base and J by 5 bases, 2 bases remained unmatched. Germline V gene sequence: CDR1 LNHNV, CDR2 YYDKDF (reference sequence). CDR3 protein: CATSRAGTGDEQYF. The CDR3 region has the DNA TGTGCCACCAGCAGAGCAGGGACAGGGGACGAGCAGTACTTC.